The next 18 T cell receptor beta chains were all read from a single sample in a study of blood T cell repertoires in COVID-19. TCRdb keeps only in-frame clones here, not all; method: immunoSEQ multiplex PCR. The sample has roughly 150,000 clones; roughly 73% are singletons. Sequencing was performed on peripheral blood. These receptors were taken from a man between 70 and 80 years old with acute or convalescent COVID-19.

The rearrangement links TRBV28 to TRBJ2-7; a weak D match, TRBD1 (7 bases). The V and J ends lost 2 bases and 0 bases respectively, with 14 bases between them. The CDR3 contains 16 residues. Germline V lookup: CDR1 MDHEN, CDR2 SYDVKM. The CDR3 loop reads CASSLTRGEASYEQYF. The DNA of the CDR3 is TGTGCCAGCAGTTTAACCAGGGGGGAGGCCTCCTACGAGCAGTACTTC.

The chain joins TRBV7-6 to TRBJ2-7; 11 nucleotides align to TRBD1. The CDR3 is 18 residues long. The V segment lost 0 bases and the J segment 2 bases; nucleotides outside the gene matches: 9. Germline values: CDR1 SGHVS, CDR2 FNYEAQ. The CDR3 is CASSLAGTGGPLPYEQYF. The CDR3 bases are TGTGCCAGCAGCTTAGCCGGGACAGGGGGTCCCCTCCCCTACGAGCAGTACTTC.

This chain uses TRBV5-1 with TRBJ1-1; the D is unclear. In germline, CDR1 is SGHRS, CDR2 YFSETQ. This CDR3 spans 13 amino acids. V dropped 0 bases and J dropped 9 bases, with 12 bases sitting between them. CDR3 loop: CASSLGEEGKAFF. The CDR3 region has the DNA TGCGCCAGCAGCTTGGGCGAAGAGGGAAAAGCTTTCTTT.

V and J are TRBV7-9 and TRBJ2-5; 11 positions match TRBD1. V shed 8 bases and J 5 bases; nucleotides not matched to a gene: 7. This CDR3 comprises 14 residues. In germline, CDR1 is SEHNR, CDR2 FQNEAQ (reference sequence). The DNA for the CDR3 is TGTGCCAGCCTGCCGGGACAGGGGGGGGAGACCCAGTACTTC. This sequence encodes CASLPGQGGETQYF.

In its sample, this clone was seen a few times. The V and J genes are TRBV14 and TRBJ2-5; possible D gene TRBD1, 5 bases. The ends were cut back, 0 bases at V and 5 bases at J, with 16 bases in the middle. Germline V gene data show CDR1 as SGHDN and CDR2 as FVKESK. This CDR3 spans 16 amino acids. The CDR3 spells CASSQDPATVRETQYF. DNA for the CDR3: TGTGCCAGCAGCCAAGACCCGGCGACAGTGCGGGAGACCCAGTACTTC.

This clone was seen once. The chain recombines TRBV5-4 with TRBJ2-5; 8 bases fit TRBD2. V shed 1 base and J 4 bases; nucleotides not matched to a gene: 3. The V gene's germline CDR1 is SGHNT and CDR2 YYREEE (reference sequence). CDR3 length: 14 residues. CDR3 region: CASSLRAGGETQYF. CDR3 DNA: TGTGCCAGCAGCTTGCGTGCGGGGGGAGAGACCCAGTACTTC.

The chain combines TRBV6-5 with TRBJ1-5; D may be TRBD1 (6 bases). The CDR3 runs 15 residues. Germline CDR1 is MNHEY and CDR2 is SVGAGI. V gave up 5 bases and J gave up 5 bases, with 16 bases separating them. CDR3 sequence reads: CASSLGQQWDQPQHF. As DNA, the CDR3 is TGTGCCAGCAGTCTCGGACAGCAATGGGATCAGCCCCAGCATTTT.

V and J are TRBV15 and TRBJ2-2; D is perhaps TRBD2 (6 bases). V lost 2 bases to trimming and J lost 6 bases, with 25 bases between them. Germline V gene lookup returns CDR1 LNHNV and CDR2 YYDKDF (reference sequence). This CDR3 has 19 amino acids. DNA for the CDR3: TGTGCCACCAGCAGATGGGGGGACTTGGCCGTGCGGGACGCCGGGGAGCTGTTTTTT. Translating it yields CATSRWGDLAVRDAGELFF.

The gene calls are TRBV4-2 and TRBJ2-7; possibly TRBD2 for D (5 bases). The CDR3 consists of 16 residues. Germline values: CDR1 LGHNA, CDR2 YNFKEQ. Trimming removed 1 base at V and 0 bases at J, with 13 bases between. The CDR3 loop reads CASSQVEAAGSYEQYF. CDR3 sequence (DNA): TGTGCCAGCAGCCAAGTTGAAGCGGCCGGCTCCTACGAGCAGTACTTC.

The chain combines TRBV11-3 with TRBJ2-7, with 7 bases matching TRBD2. This CDR3 comprises 18 residues. Losses at the gene ends were 1 base for V and 0 bases for J; bases not matched to a gene: 12. CDR1 is SGHNT, CDR2 YENEEA, per germline. DNA of the CDR3: TGTGCCAGCAGCTTAGGTCTCTCGGGAGGTCGGGCCTCCTACGAGCAGTACTTC. Translating gives CASSLGLSGGRASYEQYF.

The V call is TRBV7-8, the J call TRBJ2-7, with D possibly TRBD2 on 5 matching bases. V lost 5 bases, J lost 3 bases, and 11 bases lay in between. The CDR3 runs 13 residues. Germline CDR1 SGHVS, CDR2 FQNEAQ. The CDR3 is CASSRGLDYEQYF. CDR3 sequence (DNA): TGTGCCAGCAGCCGCGGACTCGACTACGAGCAGTACTTC.

The chain recombines TRBV7-6 with TRBJ2-5; 7 nucleotides match TRBD2. The CDR3 extends over 17 amino acids. The ends lost 5 bases at V and 5 bases at J; junction bases unmatched: 17. CDR1 and CDR2 (germline): SGHVS, FNYEAQ. The CDR3 region has the DNA TGTGCCAGCAGCACGGAGGGTGGGCTAGCGGTCCCCGAGACCCAGTACTTC. This codes for CASSTEGGLAVPETQYF.

CDR3: CASSKGRGQGHYGYTF. CDR3 DNA sequence: TGTGCCAGCAGCAAGGGGCGGGGACAGGGGCACTATGGCTACACCTTC. The chain employs TRBV21-1 and TRBJ1-2; no DNA check was done on the table's D call, TRBD1. TRBV21-1 is shown as a pseudogene. The CDR3 is 16 amino acids.

A single count supports this clone. CDR3 protein: CASSIAGIDTQYF. The CDR3 DNA reads TGTGCCAGTAGTATTGCGGGGATTGATACGCAGTATTTT. The rearrangement joins TRBV19 to TRBJ2-3; maybe TRBD2 (6 bases). The ends were cut back, 3 bases at V and 6 bases at J, with 10 bases in the middle. The CDR3 consists of 13 residues. Germline loops: CDR1 LNHDA, CDR2 SQIVND (reference sequence).

This chain joins TRBV7-9 and TRBJ1-2; tentative D call: TRBD1 (5 bases). Germline loops: CDR1 SEHNR, CDR2 FQNEAQ (reference sequence). The ends were cut back, 5 bases at V and 7 bases at J, with 26 bases in the middle. The CDR3 is 17 residues long. The CDR3 bases are TGTGCCAGCAGCACTCCGGAGGGGTATCGGGGAGAGCGTGGCTACACCTTC. Translation: CASSTPEGYRGERGYTF.

The chain combines TRBV18 with TRBJ1-1; weak D call: TRBD1 (6 bases). Germline CDR1 reads KGHSH; CDR2 reads LQKENI. The CDR3 has 15 residues. With 5 bases removed from V and 1 base from J, the gap between germline ends came to 14 bases. The CDR3 region has the DNA TGTGCCAGCTCAACGGCTACCAGGGGGAACACTGAAGCTTTCTTT. This translates into CASSTATRGNTEAFF.

This CDR3 reads CASSPRDRADHYGYTF. CDR3 coding DNA: TGTGCCAGCAGCCCTCGAGACAGGGCAGATCACTATGGCTACACCTTC. The rearrangement joins TRBV14 to TRBJ1-2, with 7 bases matching TRBD1. V gave up 4 bases and J gave up 3 bases; unmatched junction bases: 11. This CDR3 is 16 amino acids long. Germline V gene sequence: CDR1 SGHDN, CDR2 FVKESK.

The chain recombines TRBV29-1 with TRBJ1-2; TRBD1 matches 8 bases. V trimming: 6 bases; J trimming: 5 bases; junction bases outside the gene matches: 8. Per germline, CDR1 SQVTM and CDR2 ANQGSEA. The CDR3 runs to 13 residues. CDR3 coding DNA: TGCAGCGTCAGGACAGGGCGGGTTTATGGCTACACCTTC. It codes for CSVRTGRVYGYTF.